This TCR beta chain was sequenced in a study of CD8+CD57+ T cells in acquired aplastic anemia. Looking at the study overall: Sorted CD4+ plus CD8+ cells gave DNA averaging about 3.2 ug.

Regarding the study as a whole: Found in both controls and patients were approximately 31 CD8+ CDR3 sequences.

Genomic DNA provided the template from which TCR beta VDJ and CDR3 profiles were obtained. TCRdb re-analysed the reads in MiXCR, keeping a single row per CDR3 protein. Of 90,000 to 150,000 distinct CDR3 sequences listed, under 60% were seen once; the top ten hold 29%. The germline CDR1 and CDR2 sequences are SNHLY and FYNNEI. The CDR3 has 15 amino acids. J gave up 6 bases and V 6 bases, and 8 bases lay outside the gene matches. Patients chosen for sequencing had shown CD8+CD57+ cell expansion by flow cytometry. Prior therapy had not been administered to any patient at the time of blood sampling. Details on this clonotype: Its antigen is undetermined.

The sequenced sample was sorted CD4+, CD8+, or CD8+CD57+ T cells (not recorded which) from PBMCs. The rearrangement uses TRBV2 and TRBJ1-3; 10 bases are a match to TRBD1. The sequence came from a human donor with aplastic anemia. The CDR3 sequence: CASRGTGAAANTIYF. CDR3 bases: TGTGCCAGCAGGGGGACAGGGGCCGCGGCAAACACCATATATTTT.